Below, 5 T cell receptor beta chains from the same sample are listed, as sequenced in a study of blood T cell repertoires in COVID-19. Only in-frame clones appear in the TCRdb table, and some are missing; sequencing was by immunoSEQ multiplex PCR. The sample consists of fewer than 55,000 clones, 75% to 85% of them appearing once. Material: peripheral blood. The source of these receptors is a human donor with acute or convalescent COVID-19. The donor label of this sample is uncertain.

V usage is TRBV6-2 or TRBV6-3 and J usage is TRBJ1-5, with 9 nucleotides matching TRBD1. The ends lost 6 bases at V and 2 bases at J; junction bases unmatched: 8. The CDR3 runs 16 residues. In germline, CDR1 is MNHEY, CDR2 SVGEGT. CDR3 DNA: TGTGCCAGCAGCCGTACAGGGGGCTGGGGCAATCAGCCCCAGCATTTT. The encoded protein is CASSRTGGWGNQPQHF.

J is TRBJ1-3 and V is TRBV7-3, with 8 bases fitting TRBD1. The trim removed 5 bases at V and 1 base at J, leaving 4 bases unmatched. The CDR3 consists of 15 residues. From germline, CDR1 is SGHTA and CDR2 FQGTGA. CDR3 residues: CASSPDRGSGNTIYF. CDR3 nucleotide sequence: TGTGCCAGCAGCCCAGACAGGGGATCTGGAAACACCATATATTTT.

The chain joins TRBV19 to TRBJ1-2; tentative D call: TRBD1 (5 bases). The CDR3 has 13 amino acids. V lost 7 bases and J lost 4, with 13 bases in between. The germline CDR1 and CDR2 sequences are LNHDA and SQIVND (reference sequence). The CDR3 sequence is CASKERGTYGYTF. The CDR3 bases are TGTGCCAGTAAGGAGCGGGGCACCTATGGCTACACCTTC. Complete variable domain (other parts from reference TRBV19 and TRBJ1-2): DGGITQSPKYLFRKEGQNVTLSCEQNLNHDAMYWYRQDPGQGLRLIYYSQIVNDFQKGDIAEGYSVSREKKESFPLTVTSAQKNPTAFYLCASKERGTYGYTFGSGTRLTVV.

CDR3: CASSLIPTSGGYNEQFF. As DNA, the CDR3 is TGTGCCAGCAGCTTAATCCCGACTAGCGGGGGATACAATGAGCAGTTCTTC. The V and J genes are TRBV11-2 and TRBJ2-1; 12 bases match TRBD2. Germline assignment: CDR1 SGHAT and CDR2 FQNNGV. The CDR3 sequence is 17 residues long. J gave up 4 bases and V 2 bases, and 6 bases lay outside the gene matches.

V gene TRBV7-2 combines with J gene TRBJ1-3; TRBD1 might be the D (5 bases). Germline assignment: CDR1 SGHTA and CDR2 FQGNSA. This CDR3 comprises 13 residues. V lost 8 bases and J 3 bases, leaving 11 bases between the germline ends. CDR3 in amino acids: CASAQGVGNTIYF. CDR3 coding DNA: TGTGCCAGCGCCCAAGGGGTTGGAAACACCATATATTTT.